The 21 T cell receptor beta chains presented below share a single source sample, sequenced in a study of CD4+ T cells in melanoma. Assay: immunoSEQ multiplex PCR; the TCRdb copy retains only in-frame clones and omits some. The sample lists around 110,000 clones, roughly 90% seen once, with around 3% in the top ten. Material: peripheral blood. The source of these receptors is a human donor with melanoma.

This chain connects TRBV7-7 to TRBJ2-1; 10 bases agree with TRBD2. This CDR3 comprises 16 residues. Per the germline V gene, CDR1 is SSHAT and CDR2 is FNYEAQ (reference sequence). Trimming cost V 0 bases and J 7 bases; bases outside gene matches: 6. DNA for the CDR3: TGTGCCAGCAGCTTAGCTGGCCTAGCGGGAGCGAATGAGCAGTTCTTC. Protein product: CASSLAGLAGANEQFF.

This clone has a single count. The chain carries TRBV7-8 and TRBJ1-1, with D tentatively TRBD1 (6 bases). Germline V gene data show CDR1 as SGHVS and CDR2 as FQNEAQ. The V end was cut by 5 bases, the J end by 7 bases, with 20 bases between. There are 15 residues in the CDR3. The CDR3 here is CASSLSTGLTFEAFF. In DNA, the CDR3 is TGTGCCAGCAGCCTATCGACAGGCCTCACCTTTGAAGCTTTCTTT. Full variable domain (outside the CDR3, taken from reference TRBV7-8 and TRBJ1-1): GAGVSQSPRYKVAKRGQDVALRCDPISGHVSLFWYQQALGQGPEFLTYFQNEAQLDKSGLPSDRFFAERPEGSVSTLKIQRTQQEDSAVYLCASSLSTGLTFEAFFGQGTRLTVV.

The CDR3 nucleotides are TGTGCCAGCTCTCAGGCTTTTCAGGGGGCAAATGAAAAACTGTTTTTT. Its protein product is CASSQAFQGANEKLFF. The chain employs TRBV18 and TRBJ1-4; 8 positions match TRBD1. V shed 6 bases and J 5 bases; nucleotides not matched to a gene: 11. This CDR3 is built from 16 residues. Germline assignment: CDR1 KGHSH and CDR2 LQKENI.

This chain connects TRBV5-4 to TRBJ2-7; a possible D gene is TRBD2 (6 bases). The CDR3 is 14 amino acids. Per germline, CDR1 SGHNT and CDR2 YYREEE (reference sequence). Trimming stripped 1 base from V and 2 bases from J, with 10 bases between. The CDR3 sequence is CASSLRGRTYEQYF. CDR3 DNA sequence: TGTGCCAGCAGCTTGCGGGGGAGGACCTACGAGCAGTACTTC.

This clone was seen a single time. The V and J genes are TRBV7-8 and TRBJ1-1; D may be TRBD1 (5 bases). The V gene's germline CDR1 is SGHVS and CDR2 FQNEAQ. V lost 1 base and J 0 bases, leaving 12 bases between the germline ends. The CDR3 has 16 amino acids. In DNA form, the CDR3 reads TGTGCCAGCAGCTTAGGAGGAAGACAGTTGAACACTGAAGCTTTCTTT. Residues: CASSLGGRQLNTEAFF. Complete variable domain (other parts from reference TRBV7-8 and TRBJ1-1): GAGVSQSPRYKVAKRGQDVALRCDPISGHVSLFWYQQALGQGPEFLTYFQNEAQLDKSGLPSDRFFAERPEGSVSTLKIQRTQQEDSAVYLCASSLGGRQLNTEAFFGQGTRLTVV.

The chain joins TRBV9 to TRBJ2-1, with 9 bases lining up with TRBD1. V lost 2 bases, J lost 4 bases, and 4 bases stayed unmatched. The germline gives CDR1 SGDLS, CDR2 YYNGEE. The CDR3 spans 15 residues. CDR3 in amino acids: CASSVGQGFYNEQFF. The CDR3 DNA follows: TGTGCCAGCAGCGTCGGACAGGGGTTTTACAATGAGCAGTTCTTC.

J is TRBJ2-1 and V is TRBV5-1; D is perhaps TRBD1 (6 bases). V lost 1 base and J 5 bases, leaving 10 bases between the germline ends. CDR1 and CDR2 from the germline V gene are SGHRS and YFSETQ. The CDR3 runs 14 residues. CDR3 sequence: CASSLLGQNNEQFF. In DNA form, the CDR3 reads TGCGCCAGCAGCTTGCTCGGACAGAACAATGAGCAGTTCTTC.

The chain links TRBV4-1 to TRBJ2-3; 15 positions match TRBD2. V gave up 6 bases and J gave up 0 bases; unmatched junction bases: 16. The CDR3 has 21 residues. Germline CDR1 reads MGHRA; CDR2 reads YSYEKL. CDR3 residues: CASRRTSGTSGRHSSTDTQYF. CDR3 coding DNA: TGCGCCAGCAGACGAACCTCCGGGACTAGCGGGAGGCACAGTAGCACAGATACGCAGTATTTT.

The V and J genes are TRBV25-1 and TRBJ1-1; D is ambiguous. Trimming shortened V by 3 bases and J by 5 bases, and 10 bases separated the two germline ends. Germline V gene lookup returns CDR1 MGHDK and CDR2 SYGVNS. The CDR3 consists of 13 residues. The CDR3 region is CASSDSVGTEAFF. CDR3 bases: TGTGCCAGCAGTGACTCCGTGGGGACTGAAGCTTTCTTT. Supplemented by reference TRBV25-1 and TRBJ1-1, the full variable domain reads EADIYQTPRYLVIGTGKKITLECSQTMGHDKMYWYQQDPGMELHLIHYSYGVNSTEKGDLSSESTVSRIRTEHFPLTLESARPSHTSQYLCASSDSVGTEAFFGQGTRLTVV.

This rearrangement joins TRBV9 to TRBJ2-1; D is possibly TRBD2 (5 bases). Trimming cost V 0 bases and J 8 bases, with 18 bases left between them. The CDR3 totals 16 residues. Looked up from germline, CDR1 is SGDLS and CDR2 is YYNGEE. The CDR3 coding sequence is TGTGCCAGCAGCGTAGAGGTGACCCTTCCGCGGGATGAGCAGTTCTTC. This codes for CASSVEVTLPRDEQFF.

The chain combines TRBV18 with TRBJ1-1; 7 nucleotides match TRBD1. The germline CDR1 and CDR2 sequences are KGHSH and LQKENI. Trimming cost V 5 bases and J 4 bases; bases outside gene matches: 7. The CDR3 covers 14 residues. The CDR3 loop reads CASSDKTGPTEAFF. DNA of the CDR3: TGTGCCAGCTCAGATAAGACAGGGCCCACTGAAGCTTTCTTT. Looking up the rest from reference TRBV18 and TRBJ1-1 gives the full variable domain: NAGVMQNPRHLVRRRGQEARLRCSPMKGHSHVYWYRQLPEEGLKFMVYLQKENIIDESGMPKERFSAEFPKEGPSILRIQQVVRGDSAAYFCASSDKTGPTEAFFGQGTRLTVV.

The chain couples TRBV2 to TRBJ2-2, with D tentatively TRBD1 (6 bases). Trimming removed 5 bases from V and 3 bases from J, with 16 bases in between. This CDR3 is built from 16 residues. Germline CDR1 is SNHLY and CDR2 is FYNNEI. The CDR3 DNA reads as TGTGCCAGCAGTACTCTCGGGACACCATACACCGGGGAGCTGTTTTTT. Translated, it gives CASSTLGTPYTGELFF. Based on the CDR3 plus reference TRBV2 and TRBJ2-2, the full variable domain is EPEVTQTPSHQVTQMGQEVILRCVPISNHLYFYWYRQILGQKVEFLVSFYNNEISEKSEIFDDQFSVERPDGSNFTLKIRSTKLEDSAMYFCASSTLGTPYTGELFFGEGSRLTVL.

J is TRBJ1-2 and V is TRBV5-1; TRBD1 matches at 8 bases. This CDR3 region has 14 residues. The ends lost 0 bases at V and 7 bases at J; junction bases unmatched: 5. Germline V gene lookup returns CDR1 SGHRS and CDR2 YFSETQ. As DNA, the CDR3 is TGCGCCAGCAGCTTGGATACAGGGGGTGTTGGCTACACCTTC. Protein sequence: CASSLDTGGVGYTF.

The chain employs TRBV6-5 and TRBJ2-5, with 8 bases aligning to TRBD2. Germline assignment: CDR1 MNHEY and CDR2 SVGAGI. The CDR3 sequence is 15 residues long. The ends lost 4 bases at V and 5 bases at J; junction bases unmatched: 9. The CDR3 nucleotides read TGTGCCAGCAGTTTTGGAAGCGGGAGCGGGGAGACCCAGTACTTC. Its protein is CASSFGSGSGETQYF.

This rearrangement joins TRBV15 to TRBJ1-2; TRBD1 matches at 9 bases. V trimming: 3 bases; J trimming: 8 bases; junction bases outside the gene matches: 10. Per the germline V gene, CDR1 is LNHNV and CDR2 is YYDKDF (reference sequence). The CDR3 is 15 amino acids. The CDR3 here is CATSRSGGTGIGYTF. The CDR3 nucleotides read TGTGCCACCAGCAGGTCGGGAGGGACAGGGATAGGCTACACCTTC.

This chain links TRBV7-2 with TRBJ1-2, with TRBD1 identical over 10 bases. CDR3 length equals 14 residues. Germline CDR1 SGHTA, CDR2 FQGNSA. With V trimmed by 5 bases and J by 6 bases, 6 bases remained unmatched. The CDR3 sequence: CASSVQTGGNGYTF. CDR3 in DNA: TGTGCCAGCAGCGTGCAGACAGGGGGCAATGGCTACACCTTC.

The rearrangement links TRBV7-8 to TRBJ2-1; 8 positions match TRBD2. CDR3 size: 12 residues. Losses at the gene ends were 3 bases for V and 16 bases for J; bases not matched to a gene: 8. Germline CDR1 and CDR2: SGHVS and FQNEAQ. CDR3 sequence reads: CASSLALAGHFF. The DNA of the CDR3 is TGTGCCAGCAGCTTGGCTCTAGCGGGCCATTTCTTC. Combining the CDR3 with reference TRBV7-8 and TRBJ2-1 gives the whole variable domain GAGVSQSPRYKVAKRGQDVALRCDPISGHVSLFWYQQALGQGPEFLTYFQNEAQLDKSGLPSDRFFAERPEGSVSTLKIQRTQQEDSAVYLCASSLALAGHFFGPGTRLTVL.

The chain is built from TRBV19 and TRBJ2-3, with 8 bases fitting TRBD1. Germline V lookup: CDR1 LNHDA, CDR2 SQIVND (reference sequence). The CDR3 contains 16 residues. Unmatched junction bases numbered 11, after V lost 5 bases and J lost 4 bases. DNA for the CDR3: TGTGCCAGTAGTGCCGGCAGGGGGCGCCTTGCAGATACGCAGTATTTT. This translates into CASSAGRGRLADTQYF.

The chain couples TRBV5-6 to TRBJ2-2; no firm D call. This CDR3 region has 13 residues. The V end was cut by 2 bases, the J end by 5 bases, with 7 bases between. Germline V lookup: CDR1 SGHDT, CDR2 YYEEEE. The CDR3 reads CASSLMRTGELFF. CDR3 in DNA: TGTGCCAGCAGCTTAATGCGGACCGGGGAGCTGTTTTTT. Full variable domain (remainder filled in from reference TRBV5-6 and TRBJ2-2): DAGVTQSPTHLIKTRGQQVTLRCSPKSGHDTVSWYQQALGQGPQFIFQYYEEEERQRGNFPDRFSGHQFPNYSSELNVNALLLGDSALYLCASSLMRTGELFFGEGSRLTVL.

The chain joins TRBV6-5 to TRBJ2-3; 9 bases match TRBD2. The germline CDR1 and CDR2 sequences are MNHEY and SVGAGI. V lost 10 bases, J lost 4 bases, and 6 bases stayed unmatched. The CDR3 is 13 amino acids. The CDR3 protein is CATFSGSPDTQYF. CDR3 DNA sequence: TGTGCCACCTTTAGCGGGAGTCCAGATACGCAGTATTTT.

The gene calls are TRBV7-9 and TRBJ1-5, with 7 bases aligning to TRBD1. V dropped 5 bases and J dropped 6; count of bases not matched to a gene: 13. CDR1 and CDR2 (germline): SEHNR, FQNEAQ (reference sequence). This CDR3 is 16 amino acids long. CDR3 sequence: CASSLQTGSGGQPQHF. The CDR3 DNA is TGTGCCAGCAGCCTGCAAACAGGGTCAGGGGGTCAGCCCCAGCATTTT.